The sequence of this T cell receptor (beta chain) was determined in a study of T cell changes during pregnancy in multiple sclerosis (dated by TCRdb to about 2019). Looking at the study overall: Changes in the T cell repertoire over the course of pregnancy were examined in this study in women with multiple sclerosis.

To prepare the library, the immunoSEQ multiplex PCR assay was applied. TCRdb obtained this table from immuneACCESS and retained in-frame rearrangements with V and J assigned. These tables miss some clones; where compared with another copy, unresolved V genes account for less than half of the shortfall, and the remainder is unexplained. Counted in this sample were approximately 66,000 clones; approximately 92% of them appeared once. The ten largest clones represent about 2% of the sample. In the case of this clone: The antigen this receptor binds is unknown. The input lacks base qualities; no much larger clone sits a single base away.

The germline V end is reduced by 5 bases and the J end by 3 bases; junction bases left unmatched: 14. The germline V gene sets CDR1 to SGHVS and CDR2 to FQNEAQ. The CDR3 holds 17 amino acids from the cysteine to the phenylalanine. Only CDR3 DNA is held: 51 bases, read in frame from base 1. The clonotype comes from a female donor in good health, enrolled as a control in a pregnancy study. The sample consisted of peripheral blood, taken in the third trimester of pregnancy. The rearranged chain carries TRBV7-8 and TRBJ2-5, and 8 junctional nucleotides match TRBD1. The DNA is TGTGCCAGCAGCGCAGCCCCCGGCCGGACAGGGAAAGAGACCCAGTACTTC. This yields the protein CASSAAPGRTGKETQYF. With all but the CDR3 taken from the reference TRBV7-8 and TRBJ2-5 genes, the full variable domain is: GAGVSQSPRYKVAKRGQDVALRCDPISGHVSLFWYQQALGQGPEFLTYFQNEAQLDKSGLPSDRFFAERPEGSVSTLKIQRTQQEDSAVYLCASSAAPGRTGKETQYFGPGTRLLVL.